Listed below are T cell receptor beta chains from one sample, sequenced in a study of beta chain features in type 1 diabetes. Libraries were prepared by immunoSEQ multiplex PCR; TCRdb keeps only in-frame clonotypes and omits some of them. In the table there are 810,000 or so clones, about 17% of which are singletons. Source material: naive CD4+ T cells from blood. The receptors were sampled from a woman aged 18-30 years in good health. Both conserved end residues are part of each CDR3. A D gene is named only where the DNA matches it firmly. Size values are once, few and many counts, or a class for expanded clones, and some rows have none.

abundance	v_gene	j_gene	d_gene	CDR3aa	CDR3nt
few	TRBV9	TRBJ2-1	.	CASSVESSANNEQFF	TGTGCCAGCAGCGTAGAATCTAGCGCAAACAATGAGCAGTTCTTC
few	TRBV7-9	TRBJ1-2	.	CASQGDGYTF	TGTGCCAGCCAAGGGGATGGCTACACCTTC
.	TRBV6-5	TRBJ1-3	TRBD1	CASALDRDRGNTIYF	TGTGCCAGTGCTTTAGACAGGGATCGAGGAAACACCATATATTTT
.	TRBV2	TRBJ2-5	.	CASTKSREETQYF	TGTGCCAGCACGAAGTCTAGAGAAGAGACCCAGTACTTC
few	TRBV29-1	TRBJ2-7	TRBD1	CSVRQGAPYEQYF	TGCAGCGTTCGACAGGGGGCCCCCTACGAGCAGTACTTC
many	TRBV23-1	TRBJ2-5	TRBD2	CASSYRGRGETQYF	TGCGCCAGCAGTTACCGCGGGAGGGGGGAGACCCAGTACTTC
.	TRBV6-6	TRBJ2-7	TRBD2	CASRPGGREGWYEQYF	TGTGCCAGCAGGCCCGGGGGGCGGGAGGGTTGGTACGAGCAGTACTTC
few	TRBV28	TRBJ2-7	.	CASRAEGTTYEQYF	TGTGCCAGCAGAGCTGAAGGGACCACCTACGAGCAGTACTTC
.	TRBV11-2	TRBJ2-5	TRBD2	CASSRHGTSGVETQYF	TGTGCCAGCAGCCGCCACGGGACTAGCGGGGTGGAGACCCAGTACTTC
.	TRBV7-9	TRBJ2-7	TRBD1	CASSSMGQGLQYF	TGTGCCAGCAGCTCGATGGGACAGGGGCTACAGTACTTC
.	TRBV7-9	TRBJ2-5	.	CASSFYFGGQETQYF	TGTGCCAGCAGCTTCTATTTTGGGGGGCAAGAGACCCAGTACTTC
few	TRBV5-5	TRBJ2-6	.	CASSPDGSSGANVLTF	TGTGCCAGCAGCCCGGACGGTAGCTCTGGGGCCAACGTCCTGACTTTC
.	TRBV4-3	TRBJ1-2	.	CASSHTTGDLGYTF	TGCGCCAGCAGCCATACGACGGGAGATCTTGGCTACACCTTC
.	TRBV7-3	TRBJ2-2	TRBD1	CASSSSTGGQTGELFF	TGTGCCAGCAGCTCTTCGACAGGGGGTCAAACCGGGGAGCTGTTTTTT
few	TRBV7-2	TRBJ2-3	.	CASSYTTLTDTQYF	TGTGCCAGCAGCTACACCACTCTCACAGATACGCAGTATTTT
few	TRBV4-3	TRBJ2-1	TRBD2	CASSQEGTSGVYNEQFF	TGCGCCAGCAGCCAAGAAGGGACTAGCGGGGTCTACAATGAGCAGTTCTTC
.	TRBV29-1	TRBJ2-7	TRBD2	CSDQPGLSYEQYF	TGCAGCGACCAACCGGGACTATCCTACGAGCAGTACTTC
.	TRBV5-1	TRBJ2-7	TRBD2	CASSELAGVVAYEQYF	TGCGCCAGCAGCGAACTAGCGGGAGTTGTTGCCTACGAGCAGTACTTC
few	TRBV19	TRBJ2-2	.	CASSVQFGTGELFF	TGTGCCAGTAGTGTCCAATTTGGCACCGGGGAGCTGTTTTTT
.	TRBV2	TRBJ2-2	TRBD2	CASSGLAESTGELFF	TGTGCCAGCAGCGGACTAGCGGAATCCACCGGGGAGCTGTTTTTT
few	TRBV7-9	TRBJ1-2	TRBD1	CAISTGGPDVYGYTF	TGTGCCATCTCGACAGGGGGCCCGGATGTTTATGGCTACACCTTC
.	TRBV5-1	TRBJ2-3	TRBD2	CASSPQRERATDTQYF	TGCGCCAGCAGCCCCCAGCGGGAGCGGGCCACAGATACGCAGTATTTT
.	TRBV18	TRBJ2-3	.	CASSPNQEEGSQYF	TGTGCCAGCTCACCTAATCAGGAGGAGGGGTCGCAGTATTTT
few	TRBV7-9	TRBJ2-1	.	CASSPRDSRYNEQFF	TGTGCCAGCAGCCCCCGGGACTCAAGATACAATGAGCAGTTCTTC
few	TRBV7-9	TRBJ1-2	.	CASSLIGGSGSGYTF	TGTGCCAGCAGCTTAATAGGGGGATCGGGTTCGGGCTACACCTTC
many	TRBV10-3	TRBJ2-6	.	CAIRGQSSGANVLTF	TGTGCCATCAGAGGACAGTCGTCTGGGGCCAACGTCCTGACTTTC
few	TRBV28	TRBJ1-3	.	CASSPRNLRDTIYF	TGTGCCAGCAGTCCCCGGAACCTCCGGGACACCATATATTTT
.	TRBV19	TRBJ2-5	.	CASSMSVRETQYF	TGTGCCAGTAGTATGAGTGTCAGGGAGACCCAGTACTTC
.	TRBV2	TRBJ1-2	.	CASSVRVLNYGYTF	TGTGCCAGCAGCGTCAGGGTTTTGAACTATGGCTACACCTTC
few	TRBV4-2	TRBJ2-7	TRBD2	CASSLGGSTWSEQYF	TGTGCCAGCAGCTTAGGCGGGAGTACGTGGAGCGAGCAGTACTTC
.	TRBV5-8	TRBJ2-5	.	CASSLAHSSATETQYF	TGTGCCAGCAGCTTGGCCCACTCGTCAGCGACGGAGACCCAGTACTTC
.	TRBV12-5	TRBJ1-2	.	CASGLGYRVDYGYTF	TGTGCTAGTGGTTTGGGGTACAGGGTGGACTATGGCTACACCTTC
.	TRBV7-9	TRBJ1-1	TRBD1	CASSPGGNQAFF	TGTGCCAGCAGCCCAGGGGGTAATCAAGCTTTCTTT
few	TRBV7-2	TRBJ2-7	TRBD2	CASSLQAGGGDEQYF	TGTGCCAGCAGCTTACAAGCGGGAGGAGGCGACGAGCAGTACTTC
few	TRBV5-5	TRBJ2-2	TRBD2	CASSRRTSGRAENTGELFF	TGTGCCAGCAGCCGACGGACTAGCGGGAGGGCCGAGAACACCGGGGAGCTGTTTTTT
few	TRBV6-6	TRBJ1-1	.	CASRTQGFSTEAFF	TGTGCCAGCAGAACACAGGGCTTCAGCACTGAAGCTTTCTTT
.	TRBV11-1	TRBJ2-3	.	CASSFGGGTDTQYF	TGTGCCAGCAGCTTTGGGGGCGGCACAGATACGCAGTATTTT
few	TRBV7-2	TRBJ2-7	.	CASAEGAAYEQYF	TGTGCCAGCGCCGAGGGCGCGGCCTACGAGCAGTACTTC
.	TRBV28	TRBJ2-7	.	CASSLTPDRAYEQYF	TGTGCCAGCAGCCTCACGCCGGACAGAGCCTACGAGCAGTACTTC
.	TRBV6-1	TRBJ2-1	.	CASIIDMLANNEQFF	TGTGCCAGCATCATTGACATGCTTGCTAACAATGAGCAGTTCTTC
few	TRBV10-1	TRBJ2-7	TRBD2	CASSGSGRTYEQYF	TGCGCCAGCTCGGGCAGCGGGAGGACCTACGAGCAGTACTTC
.	TRBV20-1	TRBJ1-2	.	CSATRDGYTF	TGCAGTGCTACCAGGGATGGCTACACCTTC
.	TRBV28	TRBJ1-4	TRBD1	CASRATGGLEKLFF	TGTGCCAGCAGAGCGACAGGGGGACTCGAAAAACTGTTTTTT
.	TRBV4-2	TRBJ2-3	.	CASTSGRTQYF	TGTGCCAGCACCTCGGGGAGGACGCAGTATTTT
few	TRBV7-2	TRBJ1-1	.	CASSRVGPGGEAFF	TGTGCCAGCAGCCGAGTTGGGCCCGGCGGTGAAGCTTTCTTT
few	TRBV2	TRBJ2-1	.	CASSPDSQSRYNEQFF	TGTGCCAGCAGTCCGGACTCCCAAAGCCGGTACAATGAGCAGTTCTTC
few	TRBV2	TRBJ1-1	.	CASSLTGDTEAFF	TGTGCCAGCAGTCTGACGGGTGACACCGAAGCTTTCTTT
.	TRBV27	TRBJ2-3	.	CASRRDRTDTQYF	TGTGCCAGCAGAAGAGACAGGACAGATACGCAGTATTTT
.	TRBV5-4	TRBJ2-7	.	CASSAGAGSSYEQYF	TGTGCCAGCAGCGCTGGTGCGGGGAGCTCCTACGAGCAGTACTTC
few	TRBV6-6	TRBJ2-4	.	CASSPRGGGRDGIQYF	TGTGCCAGCAGTCCCCGCGGAGGGGGCAGGGATGGCATTCAGTACTTC
.	TRBV5-1	TRBJ2-1	.	CASSQRAGDLYNEQFF	TGCGCCAGCAGTCAACGGGCAGGGGACCTCTACAATGAGCAGTTCTTC
.	TRBV29-1	TRBJ1-2	.	CSAGGANYGYTF	TGCAGCGCCGGGGGGGCCAACTATGGCTACACCTTC
.	TRBV7-2	TRBJ2-3	.	CASSARLAFRTDTQYF	TGTGCCAGCAGCGCCCGCCTAGCTTTTCGGACAGATACGCAGTATTTT
.	TRBV4-2	TRBJ2-7	TRBD2	CASSQEGAGGPSYEQYF	TGTGCCAGCAGCCAAGAGGGGGCGGGAGGGCCCTCCTACGAGCAGTACTTC
.	TRBV11-2	TRBJ2-5	TRBD2	CASSTSGGETQYF	TGTGCCAGCAGTACCTCGGGGGGAGAGACCCAGTACTTC